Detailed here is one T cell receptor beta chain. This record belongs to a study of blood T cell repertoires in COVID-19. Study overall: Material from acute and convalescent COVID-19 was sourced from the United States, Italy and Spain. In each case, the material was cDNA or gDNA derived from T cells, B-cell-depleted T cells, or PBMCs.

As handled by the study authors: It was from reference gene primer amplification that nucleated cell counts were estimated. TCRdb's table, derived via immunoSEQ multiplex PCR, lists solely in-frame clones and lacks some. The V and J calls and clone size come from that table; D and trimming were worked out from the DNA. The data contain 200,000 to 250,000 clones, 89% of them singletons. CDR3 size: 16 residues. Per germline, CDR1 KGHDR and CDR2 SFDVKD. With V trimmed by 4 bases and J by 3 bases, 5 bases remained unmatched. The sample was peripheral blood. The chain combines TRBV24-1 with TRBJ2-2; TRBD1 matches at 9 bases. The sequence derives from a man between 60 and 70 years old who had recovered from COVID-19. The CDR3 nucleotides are TGTGCCACCAGTGACGCGGACAGGGGTGACACCGGGGAGCTGTTTTTT. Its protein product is CATSDADRGDTGELFF.